The clone carrying this TCR beta chain was seen many times. Antigen unknown. The data are from a study of T-cell reconstitution after alpha-beta-depleted transplantation in children. Whole-study results and caveats: It was reported that alpha-beta T cells came from several hundred expanded graft clones (about two months after transplant). A year had passed since transplant, and T-cell counts and diversity by then came mostly from newly produced T cells. Surviving recipient T cells and intrathymic progenitors accounted for some patients' high TCRbeta diversity at day 60.

Unique molecular identifiers were used to barcode this TCRbeta library. TCRdb re-analysed the PCR reads in MiXCR, keeping a single row per CDR3 protein. Here the sample spans about 110,000 distinct CDR3 sequences, about 6.5% being singletons. Per the germline V gene, CDR1 is SNHLY and CDR2 is FYNNEI. The CDR3 is 13 amino acids. Trimming cost V 3 bases and J 3 bases, with 9 bases left between them. The gene calls are TRBV2 and TRBJ2-7; D might be TRBD1 (5 bases). The material sequenced was PBMCs, mostly from graft donor cells, taken 360 days after TCRalphabeta/CD19-depleted stem cell transplant. This receptor was identified in a male patient aged 2-9 years who had a stem cell transplant for acute lymphoblastic leukemia, so the T cells may come from the graft donor. CDR3 protein: CASSEWTNYEQYF. DNA for the CDR3: TGTGCCAGCAGTGAGTGGACAAACTACGAGCAGTACTTC.